The text below deals with one TCR beta chain. Participants came from about two dozen US areas, aged about 18 to 95 years. All recovered Cohort 3 donors got two negative PCRs, got clearance, or saw symptom resolution. The record originates from a study of blood T cell repertoires in COVID-19. Study background: The study drew acute and convalescent COVID-19 samples from the United States, Italy and Spain.

The ends lost 7 bases at V and 4 bases at J; junction bases unmatched: 8. Germline V CDR1 and CDR2: MNHEY, SMNVEV (reference sequence). The CDR3 spans 15 residues. In the original workflow: Amplification of reference gene primers provided the estimated nucleated cell counts. Profiled with immunoSEQ multiplex PCR; TCRdb holds only in-frame clones, not every one. From that table come the V and J calls and clone size; the DNA was used to work out D and trimming. Of about 280,000 clones in the sample, approximately 81% were seen once. The source of this sequence is a woman in her 50s who had recovered from COVID-19. Source material: PBMCs or T cells enriched from blood (not recorded which). The chain couples TRBV27 to TRBJ1-5, with TRBD1 matching over 9 bases. Here the CDR3 DNA reads TGTGCCAGCATGCCCGGGACAGGGCCTAATCAGCCCCAGCATTTT. Translation: CASMPGTGPNQPQHF.